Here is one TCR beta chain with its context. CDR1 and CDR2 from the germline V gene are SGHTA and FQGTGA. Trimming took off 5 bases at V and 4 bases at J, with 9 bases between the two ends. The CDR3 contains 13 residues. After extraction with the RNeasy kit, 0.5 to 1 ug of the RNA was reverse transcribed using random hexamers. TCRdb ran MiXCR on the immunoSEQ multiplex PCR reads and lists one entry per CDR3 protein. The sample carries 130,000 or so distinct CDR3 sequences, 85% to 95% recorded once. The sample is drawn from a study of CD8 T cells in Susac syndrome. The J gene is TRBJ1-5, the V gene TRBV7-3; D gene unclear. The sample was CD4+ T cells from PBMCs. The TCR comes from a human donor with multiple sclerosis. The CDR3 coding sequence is TGTGCCAGCAGCGCCGGCCTGAATCAGCCCCAGCATTTT. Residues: CASSAGLNQPQHF. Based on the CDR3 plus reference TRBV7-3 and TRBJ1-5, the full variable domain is GAGVSQTPSNKVTEKGKYVELRCDPISGHTALYWYRQSLGQGPEFLIYFQGTGAADDSGLPNDRFFAVRPEGSVSTLKIQRTERGDSAVYLCASSAGLNQPQHFGDGTRLSIL.